This section outlines one T cell receptor beta chain sequence together with its context. The antigen is not known. These data belong to a study of graft-versus-host responses after intestinal transplantation. Study context: The study gave all recipients anti-thymocyte globulin induction, then tacrolimus and steroids for approximately 3 years.

The data were produced by immunoSEQ multiplex PCR, yet TCRdb's version contains in-frame clones alone and is incomplete. The table includes about 110,000 clones, 85% to 95% detected once. Study results and caveats: Early post-transplant falls in HvG clones accompanied the peak levels of circulating GvH clones. Within the allografts of patients who had graft-donor T cell macrochimerism, graft-versus-host to host-versus-graft clonal ratios were high. Analysis identified GvH clones in recipient marrow, with some appearing first in ileum or blood.

The receptor's source is a human donor who was the organ donor for an intestinal transplant. Specimen: unstimulated CD8+ T cells sorted from spleen or lymph node cells, collected before transplant.

CDR3 nucleotides: TGCGCCAGCAGCCCCGCCGGGTTGGAGCAGTTCTTC. Translation gives CASSPAGLEQFF. The chain is built from TRBV5-1 and TRBJ2-1; D is unclear. This CDR3 is built from 12 residues. CDR1 is SGHRS, CDR2 YFSETQ, per germline. Trimming cost V 4 bases and J 10 bases, with 12 bases left between them.